This T cell receptor beta chain was obtained from a study of PD-1 blockade in classical Hodgkin lymphoma. Study summary: Nivolumab dosing for patients was 3 mg/kg, administered intravenously every 2 weeks.

Generated by immunoSEQ multiplex PCR, the TCRdb table keeps only in-frame clones and is missing some. The table lists approximately 52,000 clones, around nine tenths of them singletons. Time point noted: cycle 4 day 1 (C4D1), after more than five weeks of nivolumab. All the patients suffered relapse after autologous stem cell transplantation, and brentuximab vedotin exposure differed. Complete response, partial response or progressive disease constituted the best response categories observed. The germline V gene has CDR1 SGHVS and CDR2 FQNEAQ. V lost 3 bases and J lost 4; bases outside the gene matches: 8. This CDR3 spans 17 amino acids.

The receptor was isolated from a human donor with classical Hodgkin lymphoma. This chain uses TRBV7-8 with TRBJ2-7; 14 bases are a match to TRBD2. The material sequenced was peripheral blood mononuclear cells (PBMCs), taken before the fourth cycle of nivolumab. The CDR3 sequence: CASSFTTSGRAGYEQYF. In DNA, the CDR3 is TGTGCCAGCAGCTTCACGACTAGCGGGAGGGCCGGGTACGAGCAGTACTTC.